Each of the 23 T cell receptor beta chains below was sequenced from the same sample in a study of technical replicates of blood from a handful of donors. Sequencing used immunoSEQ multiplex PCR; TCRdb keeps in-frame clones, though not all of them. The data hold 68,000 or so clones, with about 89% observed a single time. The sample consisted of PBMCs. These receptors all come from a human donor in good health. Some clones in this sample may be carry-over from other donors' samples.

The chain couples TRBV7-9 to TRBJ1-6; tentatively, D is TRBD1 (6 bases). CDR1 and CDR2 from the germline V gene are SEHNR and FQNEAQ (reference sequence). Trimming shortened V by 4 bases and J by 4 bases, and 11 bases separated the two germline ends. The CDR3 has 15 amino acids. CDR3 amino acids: CASSSGTTYNSPLHF. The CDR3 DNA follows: TGTGCCAGCAGCTCCGGGACAACTTATAATTCACCCCTCCACTTT.

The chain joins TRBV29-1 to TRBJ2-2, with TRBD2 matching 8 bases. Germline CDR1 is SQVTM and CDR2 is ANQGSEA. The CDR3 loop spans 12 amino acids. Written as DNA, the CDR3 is TGCTGCCGGGGGGGATCCGGCGGGGAGCTGTTTTTT. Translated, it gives CCRGGSGGELFF.

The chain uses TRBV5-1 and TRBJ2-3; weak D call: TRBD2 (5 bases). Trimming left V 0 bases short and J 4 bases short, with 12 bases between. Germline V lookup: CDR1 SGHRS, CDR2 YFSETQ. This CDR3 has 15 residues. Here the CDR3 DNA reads TGCGCCAGCAGCTTGGGCACGACTAATGCAGATACGCAGTATTTT. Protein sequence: CASSLGTTNADTQYF.

Here the CDR3 DNA reads TGTGCCAGTAGTAACGAACAGAAACAAGAGACCCAGTACTTC. Amino acids: CASSNEQKQETQYF. The chain is built from TRBV19 and TRBJ2-5; D gene uncertain. V lost 4 bases, J lost 2 bases, and 11 bases lay in between. CDR3 length equals 14 residues. Per the germline V gene, CDR1 is LNHDA and CDR2 is SQIVND (reference sequence). The full variable domain, in which reference TRBV19 and TRBJ2-5 provide the parts outside the CDR3, is DGGITQSPKYLFRKEGQNVTLSCEQNLNHDAMYWYRQDPGQGLRLIYYSQIVNDFQKGDIAEGYSVSREKKESFPLTVTSAQKNPTAFYLCASSNEQKQETQYFGPGTRLLVL.

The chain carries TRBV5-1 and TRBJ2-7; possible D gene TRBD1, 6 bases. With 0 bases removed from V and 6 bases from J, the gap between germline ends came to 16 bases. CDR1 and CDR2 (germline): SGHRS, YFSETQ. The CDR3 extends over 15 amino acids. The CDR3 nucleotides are TGCGCCAGCAGCTTGGATTGGGGGCGAAGTGGCGAGCAGTACTTC. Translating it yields CASSLDWGRSGEQYF.

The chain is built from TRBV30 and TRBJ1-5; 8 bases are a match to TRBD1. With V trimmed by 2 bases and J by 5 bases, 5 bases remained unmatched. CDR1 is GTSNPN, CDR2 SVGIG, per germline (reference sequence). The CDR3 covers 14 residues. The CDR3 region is CAWSSGQGYQPQHF. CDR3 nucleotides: TGTGCCTGGAGTAGCGGACAGGGCTATCAGCCCCAGCATTTT.

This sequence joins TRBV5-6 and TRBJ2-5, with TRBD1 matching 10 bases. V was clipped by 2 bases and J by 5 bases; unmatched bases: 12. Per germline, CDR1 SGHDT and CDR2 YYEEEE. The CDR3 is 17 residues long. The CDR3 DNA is TGTGCCAGCAGCTTCTTAAGACAGGGGGCGCGGATGGAGACCCAGTACTTC. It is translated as CASSFLRQGARMETQYF.

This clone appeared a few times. Here the CDR3 DNA reads TGTGCCAGCAGTTCACAACCAAGCACAGATACGCAGTATTTT. Protein product: CASSSQPSTDTQYF. The chain uses TRBV6-5 and TRBJ2-3; no firm D call. The CDR3 is 14 residues long. Trimming took off 4 bases at V and 0 bases at J, with 8 bases between the two ends. The germline V gene encodes CDR1 MNHEY and CDR2 SVGAGI.

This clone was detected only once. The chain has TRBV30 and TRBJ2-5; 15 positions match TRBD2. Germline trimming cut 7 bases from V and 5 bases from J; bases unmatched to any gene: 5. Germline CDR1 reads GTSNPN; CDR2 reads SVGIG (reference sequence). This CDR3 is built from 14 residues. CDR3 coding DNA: TGTGCCTCGGGACTAGCGGGAGGAATCGAGACCCAGTACTTC. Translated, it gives CASGLAGGIETQYF.

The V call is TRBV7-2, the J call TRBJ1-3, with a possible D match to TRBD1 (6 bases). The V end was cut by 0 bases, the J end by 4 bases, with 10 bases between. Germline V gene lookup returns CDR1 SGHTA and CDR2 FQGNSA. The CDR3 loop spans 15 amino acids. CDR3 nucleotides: TGTGCCAGCAGCTTAGCGCAGGGGTACGGAAACACCATATATTTT. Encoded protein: CASSLAQGYGNTIYF. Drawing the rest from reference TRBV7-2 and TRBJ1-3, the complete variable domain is GAGVSQSPSNKVTEKGKDVELRCDPISGHTALYWYRQSLGQGLEFLIYFQGNSAPDKSGLPSDRFSAERTGGSVSTLTIQRTQQEDSAVYLCASSLAQGYGNTIYFGEGSWLTVV.

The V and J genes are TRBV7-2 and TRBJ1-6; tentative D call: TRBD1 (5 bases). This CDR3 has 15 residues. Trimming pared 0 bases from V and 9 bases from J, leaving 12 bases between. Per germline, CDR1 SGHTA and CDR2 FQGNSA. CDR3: CASSLAPGVGSPLHF. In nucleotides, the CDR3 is TGTGCCAGCAGCTTAGCGCCGGGGGTCGGTTCACCCCTCCACTTT.

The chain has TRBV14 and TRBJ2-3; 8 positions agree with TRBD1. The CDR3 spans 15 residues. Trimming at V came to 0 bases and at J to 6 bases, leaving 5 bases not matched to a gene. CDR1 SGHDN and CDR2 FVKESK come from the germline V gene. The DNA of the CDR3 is TGTGCCAGCAGCCAAGACAGGGGGCAGTGGGATACGCAGTATTTT. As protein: CASSQDRGQWDTQYF.

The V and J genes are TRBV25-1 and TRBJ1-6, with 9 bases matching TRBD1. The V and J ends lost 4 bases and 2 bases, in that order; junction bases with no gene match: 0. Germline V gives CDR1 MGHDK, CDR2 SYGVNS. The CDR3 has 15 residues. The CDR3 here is CASSGTGAYNSPLHF. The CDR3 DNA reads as TGTGCCAGCAGTGGGACAGGGGCCTATAATTCACCCCTCCACTTT.

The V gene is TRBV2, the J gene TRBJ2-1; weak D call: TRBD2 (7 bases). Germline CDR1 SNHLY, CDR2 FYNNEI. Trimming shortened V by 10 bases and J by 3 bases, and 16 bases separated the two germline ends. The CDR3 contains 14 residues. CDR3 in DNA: TGTGCCACCCTAAGGGGGGGTAACTACAATGAGCAGTTCTTC. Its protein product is CATLRGGNYNEQFF. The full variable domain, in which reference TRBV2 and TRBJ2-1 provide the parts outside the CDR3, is EPEVTQTPSHQVTQMGQEVILRCVPISNHLYFYWYRQILGQKVEFLVSFYNNEISEKSEIFDDQFSVERPDGSNFTLKIRSTKLEDSAMYFCATLRGGNYNEQFFGPGTRLTVL.

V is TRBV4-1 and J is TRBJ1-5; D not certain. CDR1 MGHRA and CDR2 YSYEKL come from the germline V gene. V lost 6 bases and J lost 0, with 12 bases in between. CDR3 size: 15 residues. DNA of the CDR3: TGCGCCAGCAGACTTTGGAGGGATAGCAATCAGCCCCAGCATTTT. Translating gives CASRLWRDSNQPQHF.

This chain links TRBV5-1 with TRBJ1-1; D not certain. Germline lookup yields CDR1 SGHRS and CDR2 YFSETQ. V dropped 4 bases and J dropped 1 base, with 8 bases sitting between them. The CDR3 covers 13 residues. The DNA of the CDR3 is TGCGCCAGCAGCAAAGGAGCGAACACTGAAGCTTTCTTT. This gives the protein CASSKGANTEAFF.

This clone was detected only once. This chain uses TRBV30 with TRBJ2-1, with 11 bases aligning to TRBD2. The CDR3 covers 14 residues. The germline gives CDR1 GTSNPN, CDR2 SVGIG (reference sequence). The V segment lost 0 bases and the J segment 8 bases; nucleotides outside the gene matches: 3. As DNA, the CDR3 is TGTGCCTGGAGTGTCGCTAGCGGGAGGTATGAGCAGTTCTTC. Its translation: CAWSVASGRYEQFF.

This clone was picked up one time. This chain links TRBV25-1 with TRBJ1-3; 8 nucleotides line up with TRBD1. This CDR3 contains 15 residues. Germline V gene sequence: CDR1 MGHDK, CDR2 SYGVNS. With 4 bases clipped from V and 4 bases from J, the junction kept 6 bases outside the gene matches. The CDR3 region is CASSAAGGGGNTIYF. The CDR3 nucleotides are TGTGCCAGCAGTGCGGCAGGGGGCGGCGGAAACACCATATATTTT.

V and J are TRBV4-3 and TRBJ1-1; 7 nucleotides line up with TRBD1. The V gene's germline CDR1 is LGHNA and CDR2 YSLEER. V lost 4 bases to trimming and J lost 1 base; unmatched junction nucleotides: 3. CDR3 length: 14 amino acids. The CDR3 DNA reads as TGCGCCAGCAGCCGAGACAGGGCGAACACTGAAGCTTTCTTT. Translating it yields CASSRDRANTEAFF.

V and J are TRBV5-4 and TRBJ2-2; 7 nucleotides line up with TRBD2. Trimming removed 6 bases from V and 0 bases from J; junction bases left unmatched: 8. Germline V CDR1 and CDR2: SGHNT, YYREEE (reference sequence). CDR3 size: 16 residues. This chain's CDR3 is CASTQGAGANTGELFF. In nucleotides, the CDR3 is TGTGCCAGCACCCAGGGTGCGGGAGCGAACACCGGGGAGCTGTTTTTT.

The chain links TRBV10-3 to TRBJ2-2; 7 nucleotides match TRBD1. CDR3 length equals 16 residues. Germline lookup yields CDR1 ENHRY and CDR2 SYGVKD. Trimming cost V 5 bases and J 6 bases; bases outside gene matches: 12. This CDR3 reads CAISTSTGKVPGELFF. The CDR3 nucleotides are TGTGCCATCAGTACATCGACAGGGAAGGTGCCCGGGGAGCTGTTTTTT.

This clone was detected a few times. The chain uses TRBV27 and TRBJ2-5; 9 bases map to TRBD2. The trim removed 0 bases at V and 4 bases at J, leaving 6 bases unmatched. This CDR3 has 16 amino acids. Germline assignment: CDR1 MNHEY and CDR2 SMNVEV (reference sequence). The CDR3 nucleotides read TGTGCCAGCAGTTTATCGGTAGCGGGGGTTTCAGAGACCCAGTACTTC. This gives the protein CASSLSVAGVSETQYF.

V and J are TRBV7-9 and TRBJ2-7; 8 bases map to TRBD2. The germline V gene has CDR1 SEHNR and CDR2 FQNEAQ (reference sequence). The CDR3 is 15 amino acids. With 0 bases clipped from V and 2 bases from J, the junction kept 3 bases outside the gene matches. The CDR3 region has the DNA TGTGCCAGCAGCTTAGCTAGCGGGACAACCTACGAGCAGTACTTC. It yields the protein CASSLASGTTYEQYF.